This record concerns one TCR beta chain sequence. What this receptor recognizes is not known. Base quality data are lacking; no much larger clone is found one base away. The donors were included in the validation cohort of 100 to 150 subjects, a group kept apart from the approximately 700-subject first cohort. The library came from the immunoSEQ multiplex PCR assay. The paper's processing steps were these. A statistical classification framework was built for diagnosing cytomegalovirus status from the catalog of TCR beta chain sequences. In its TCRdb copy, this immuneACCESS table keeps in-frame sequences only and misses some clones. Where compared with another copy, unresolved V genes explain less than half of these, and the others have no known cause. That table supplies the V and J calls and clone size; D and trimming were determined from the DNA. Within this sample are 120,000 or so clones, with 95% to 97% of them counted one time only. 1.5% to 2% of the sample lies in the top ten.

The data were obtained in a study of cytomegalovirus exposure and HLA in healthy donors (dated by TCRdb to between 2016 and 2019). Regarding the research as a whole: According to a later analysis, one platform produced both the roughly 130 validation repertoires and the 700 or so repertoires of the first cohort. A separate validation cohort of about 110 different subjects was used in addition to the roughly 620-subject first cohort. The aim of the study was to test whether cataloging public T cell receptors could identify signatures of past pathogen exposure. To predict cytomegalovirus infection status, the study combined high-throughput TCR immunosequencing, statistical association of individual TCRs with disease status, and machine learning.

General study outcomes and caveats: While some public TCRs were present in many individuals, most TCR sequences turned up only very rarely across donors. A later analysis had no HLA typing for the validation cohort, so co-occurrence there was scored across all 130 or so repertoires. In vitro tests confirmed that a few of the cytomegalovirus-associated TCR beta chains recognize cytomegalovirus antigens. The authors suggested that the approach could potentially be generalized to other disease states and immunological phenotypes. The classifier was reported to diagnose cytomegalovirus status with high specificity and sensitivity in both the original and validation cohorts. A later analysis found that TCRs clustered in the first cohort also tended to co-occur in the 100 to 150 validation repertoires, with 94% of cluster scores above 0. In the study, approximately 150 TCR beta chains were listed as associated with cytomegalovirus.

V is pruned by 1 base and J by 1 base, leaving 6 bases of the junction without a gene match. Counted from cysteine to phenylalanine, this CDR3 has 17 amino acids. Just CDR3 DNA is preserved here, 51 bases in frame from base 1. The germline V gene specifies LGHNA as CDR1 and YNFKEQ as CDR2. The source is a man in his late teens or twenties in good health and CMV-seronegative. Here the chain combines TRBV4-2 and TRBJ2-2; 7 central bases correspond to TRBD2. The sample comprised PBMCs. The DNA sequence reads TGTGCCAGCAGCCAAGGGGTCCAGCGGGGGAACACCGGGGAGCTGTTTTTT. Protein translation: CASSQGVQRGNTGELFF.